The 8 T cell receptor beta chains below come from one sample, sequenced in a study of pediatric ulcerative colitis. Assay: immunoSEQ multiplex PCR; the TCRdb copy retains only in-frame clones and omits some. The repertoire includes roughly 37,000 clones, less than 85% of them detected once, and approximately 25% sits in the top ten. The sequenced material came from blood. The receptors were sampled from a girl under 18 with moderate ulcerative colitis.

The rearrangement uses TRBV5-4 and TRBJ1-1; D call uncertain. Germline lookup yields CDR1 SGHNT and CDR2 YYREEE (reference sequence). V was shortened by 0 bases and J by 1 base, with 7 bases between the two germline ends. This CDR3 has 14 amino acids. CDR3 sequence (DNA): TGTGCCAGCAGCTTGGGACACTCGAACACTGAAGCTTTCTTT. Translating it yields CASSLGHSNTEAFF.

The chain couples TRBV6-5 to TRBJ1-3; D unclear. This CDR3 is 15 amino acids long. Germline values: CDR1 MNHEY, CDR2 SVGAGI. Trimming left V 5 bases short and J 3 bases short, with 14 bases between. In DNA form, the CDR3 reads TGTGCCAGCAGTGGTCGACTTGGGGATGGAAACACCATATATTTT. Protein sequence: CASSGRLGDGNTIYF.

Turning to this clone: An end of the junction differs from the germline gene, which may be a read error. The V and J genes are TRBV13 and TRBJ2-1, with 14 bases fitting TRBD2. CDR3 size: 17 residues. Germline CDR1 PRHDT, CDR2 FYEKMQ (reference sequence). The CDR3 loop reads CASSLGLAGGGRNEQFF. In nucleotides, the CDR3 is TGTGCCAGCAGCCTAGGACTAGCGGGGGGTGGCCGCAATGAGCAGTTCTTC.

In its sample, this clone was seen a few times. The J gene is TRBJ2-1, the V gene TRBV19, with 7 positions matching TRBD1. In germline, CDR1 is LNHDA, CDR2 SQIVND (reference sequence). V trimming: 3 bases; J trimming: 7 bases; junction bases outside the gene matches: 12. This CDR3 region has 16 residues. CDR3 DNA: TGTGCCAGTAGTATCTATGGACAGGTCCTATTGAATGAGCAGTTCTTC. Translating gives CASSIYGQVLLNEQFF.

This chain uses TRBV7-6 with TRBJ2-1; D might be TRBD2 (6 bases). Germline CDR1 SGHVS, CDR2 FNYEAQ. Trimming shortened V by 5 bases and J by 7 bases, and 12 bases separated the two germline ends. This CDR3 has 13 amino acids. CDR3 loop: CASSLGGKNEQFF. CDR3 in DNA: TGTGCCAGCAGCCTCGGCGGGAAGAATGAGCAGTTCTTC.

V and J are TRBV10-3 and TRBJ2-7; 11 bases align to TRBD2. J gave up 0 bases and V 8 bases, and 3 bases lay outside the gene matches. This CDR3 has 14 amino acids. Germline V gene sequence: CDR1 ENHRY, CDR2 SYGVKD. The CDR3 DNA is TGTGCCATCCGGACTAGCGGGTCCTCCTACGAGCAGTACTTC. This codes for CAIRTSGSSYEQYF.

This rearrangement joins TRBV15 to TRBJ2-1, with 13 bases aligning to TRBD2. In germline, CDR1 is LNHNV, CDR2 YYDKDF (reference sequence). The CDR3 loop spans 21 amino acids. V was clipped by 5 bases and J by 9 bases; unmatched bases: 25. DNA for the CDR3: TGTGCCACCAGCCCGCGGTTCCTAAAAGAAACTAGCGGGAGGGGTCTTATTGAGCAGTTCTTC. Amino acid sequence: CATSPRFLKETSGRGLIEQFF.

The chain links TRBV15 to TRBJ2-5; D unclear. Germline V lookup: CDR1 LNHNV, CDR2 YYDKDF (reference sequence). CDR3 length: 12 residues. With 2 bases removed from V and 4 bases from J, the gap between germline ends came to 5 bases. CDR3 region: CATSRPRETQYF. The CDR3, as DNA: TGTGCCACCAGCAGACCAAGAGAGACCCAGTACTTC.